This T cell receptor beta chain was retrieved from a study of blood T cell repertoires in COVID-19. Looking at the study overall: The study drew acute and convalescent COVID-19 samples from the United States, Italy and Spain.

Individuals aged roughly 18 to 100 years were recruited from 20 to 25 US areas. The ends were cut back, 5 bases at V and 9 bases at J, with 19 bases in the middle. Germline V gives CDR1 MNHEY, CDR2 SVGAGI. The CDR3 contains 14 residues. Here immunoSEQ multiplex PCR was the method, and the copy in TCRdb shows in-frame clones only, minus some. The sample consists of about 380,000 clones, about 90% of them appearing once. The sequencing sample was made of PBMCs or T cells enriched from blood (not recorded which). The rearrangement links TRBV6-5 to TRBJ1-1, with a weak D call TRBD1 (6 bases). This sequence was found in a young man who had recovered from COVID-19. The CDR3 loop reads CASSKQLNGQQAFF. CDR3 DNA: TGTGCCAGCAGTAAACAACTAAACGGACAGCAAGCTTTCTTT.